The 12 T cell receptor beta chains reported below all come from one sample, sequenced in a study of blood T cell repertoires in COVID-19. Sequencing used immunoSEQ multiplex PCR; TCRdb keeps in-frame clones, though not all of them. The sample has over 200,000 clones; 84% are singletons. Specimen: PBMCs or T cells enriched from blood (not recorded which). The source is a middle-aged woman who had recovered from COVID-19.

Only a few counts were recorded for this clone. The rearrangement uses TRBV27 and TRBJ1-3; the D gene is possibly TRBD1 (5 bases). Trimming left V 4 bases short and J 3 bases short, with 7 bases between. CDR3 length: 13 amino acids. Germline CDR1 is MNHEY and CDR2 is SMNVEV (reference sequence). This CDR3 reads CASSSQGGNTIYF. CDR3 DNA: TGTGCCAGCAGTTCCCAGGGTGGAAACACCATATATTTT.

This chain joins TRBV7-2 and TRBJ1-6, with 9 bases matching TRBD1. The V segment lost 5 bases and the J segment 13 bases; nucleotides outside the gene matches: 6. Germline-derived CDR1 and CDR2 are SGHTA and FQGNSA. The CDR3 is 13 residues long. The CDR3 coding sequence is TGTGCCAGCAGCCCCGGACAGGGGATCCCCCTCCACTTT. Translated, it gives CASSPGQGIPLHF.

The chain uses TRBV20-1 and TRBJ1-2; a possible D gene is TRBD1 (6 bases). Germline loops: CDR1 DFQATT, CDR2 SNEGSKA (reference sequence). This CDR3 comprises 11 residues. The germline V and J ends were trimmed by 4 bases and 5 bases, with 8 bases remaining between them. The chain's CDR3 is CSAKRGYGYTF. The CDR3 DNA follows: TGCAGTGCTAAAAGGGGGTATGGCTACACCTTC.

The chain carries TRBV21-1 and TRBJ2-1; TRBD2 is the table's D call, not checked against the DNA. TRBV21-1 is annotated as a pseudogene. This CDR3 has 19 amino acids. The CDR3 sequence is CASSKEPSGTPLSYNEQFF. CDR3 in DNA: TGTGCCAGCAGCAAAGAGCCCAGCGGGACCCCGCTCTCCTACAATGAGCAGTTCTTC.

The chain uses TRBV30 and TRBJ1-5, with TRBD1 matching 12 bases. The J segment lost 6 bases and the V segment lost 2 bases, leaving 5 bases of the junction unmatched. Germline loops: CDR1 GTSNPN, CDR2 SVGIG (reference sequence). CDR3 length: 15 amino acids. The CDR3 loop reads CAWSTGTGGLQPQHF. CDR3 coding DNA: TGTGCCTGGAGTACCGGGACAGGGGGCCTTCAGCCCCAGCATTTT.

J is TRBJ1-1 and V is TRBV7-2; no reliable D call. The V and J ends lost 4 bases and 1 base respectively, with 7 bases between them. Per germline, CDR1 SGHTA and CDR2 FQGNSA. The CDR3 has 13 amino acids. Here the CDR3 DNA reads TGTGCCAGCAGCTCCACTTGGAACACTGAAGCTTTCTTT. The encoded protein is CASSSTWNTEAFF. The full variable domain, completed using reference TRBV7-2 and TRBJ1-1, is GAGVSQSPSNKVTEKGKDVELRCDPISGHTALYWYRQSLGQGLEFLIYFQGNSAPDKSGLPSDRFSAERTGGSVSTLTIQRTQQEDSAVYLCASSSTWNTEAFFGQGTRLTVV.

The V and J genes are TRBV28 and TRBJ2-1; D gene unclear. CDR1 MDHEN and CDR2 SYDVKM come from the germline V gene. CDR3 length equals 12 residues. Trimming removed 3 bases from V and 9 bases from J, with 9 bases in between. CDR3 residues: CASSFQGVEQFF. CDR3 nucleotide sequence: TGTGCCAGCAGTTTTCAAGGAGTTGAGCAGTTCTTC.

The V call is TRBV6-2 or TRBV6-3, the J call TRBJ2-4; tentative D call: TRBD1 (5 bases). Per the germline V gene, CDR1 is MNHEY and CDR2 is SVGEGT. Trimming removed 2 bases from V and 3 bases from J, with 17 bases in between. The CDR3 spans 17 residues. CDR3 protein: CASSYNTRSRGKNIQYF. The CDR3 DNA sequence: TGTGCCAGCAGTTACAATACGCGGTCTAGGGGCAAAAACATTCAGTACTTC.

This chain connects TRBV5-1 to TRBJ1-1; TRBD1 might be the D (5 bases). Trimming left V 4 bases short and J 1 base short, with 11 bases between. The CDR3 length is 14 residues. Per germline, CDR1 SGHRS and CDR2 YFSETQ. As DNA, the CDR3 is TGCGCCAGCAGCCTTCAGGGTAAGAACACTGAAGCTTTCTTT. Translating gives CASSLQGKNTEAFF.

V usage is TRBV6-5 and J usage is TRBJ1-6, with 7 bases identical to TRBD1. V lost 7 bases and J lost 7; bases outside the gene matches: 10. This CDR3 region has 15 residues. Per the germline V gene, CDR1 is MNHEY and CDR2 is SVGAGI. In nucleotides, the CDR3 is TGTGCCAGCAACCTACAGGGGACCTTCAATTCACCCCTCCACTTT. It codes for CASNLQGTFNSPLHF.

The gene calls are TRBV29-1 and TRBJ1-1, with 9 bases matching TRBD1. CDR3 length equals 14 residues. The V gene end was trimmed by 5 bases and the J gene end by 3 bases; junction bases not matched to a gene: 7. Germline V gives CDR1 SQVTM, CDR2 ANQGSEA. The CDR3 region is CSVIGDRDDTEAFF. In nucleotides, the CDR3 is TGCAGCGTTATAGGGGACAGGGATGACACTGAAGCTTTCTTT.

V is TRBV7-2 and J is TRBJ2-2; D possibly corresponds to TRBD1 (6 bases). CDR3 size: 15 residues. The V and J ends lost 2 bases and 3 bases respectively, with 10 bases between them. CDR1 is SGHTA and CDR2 is FQGNSA in the germline V gene. This CDR3 reads CASSLTRGYTGELFF. CDR3 coding DNA: TGTGCCAGCAGCTTAACCAGGGGTTACACCGGGGAGCTGTTTTTT.